A single sample gave rise to the 30 T cell receptor beta chains below, sequenced in a study of identical twins. TCRdb re-analysed the 5' RACE reads in MiXCR, keeping a single row per CDR3 protein. The sample lists hundreds of thousands of distinct CDR3 sequences, 9% to 15% occurring once. This same sample was also part of a study on yellow fever vaccine responses in identical twins.

Sequencing was performed on PBMCs. These receptors were collected from a woman between 18 and 29 years old in good health.

This clonotype was recorded a few times. The chain has TRBV29-1 and TRBJ1-6, with D tentatively TRBD1 (5 bases). The CDR3 loop spans 13 amino acids. V lost 4 bases, J lost 14 bases, and 18 bases lay in between. The germline gives CDR1 SQVTM, CDR2 ANQGSEA. CDR3: CSVGDSLSEALHF. The CDR3 region has the DNA TGCAGCGTTGGGGACTCCCTGTCGGAAGCCCTCCACTTT.

This clonotype was observed a few times. The rearrangement joins TRBV6-4 to TRBJ2-2; no clear D gene. The germline V gene encodes CDR1 MRHNA and CDR2 SNTAGT. The CDR3 loop spans 15 amino acids. V was trimmed by 4 bases and J by 6 bases, leaving 15 bases between them. CDR3 region: CASSGGSGLPGELFF. In nucleotides, the CDR3 is TGTGCCAGCAGTGGTGGTTCTGGTCTTCCCGGGGAGCTGTTTTTT.

Concerning this clonotype: Likely a read error: the CDR3 ends without its conserved phenylalanine or tryptophan. No DNA is shown, since the ends of the CDR3 on it are uncertain; the CDR3 is the one TCRdb lists. The chain couples TRBV12-5 to TRBJ2-7; no DNA check was done on the table's D call, TRBD2. The CDR3 has 14 residues if both end residues are counted. Germline CDR1 reads LGHNT; CDR2 reads FRNRAP. The CDR3 is CASGLRLGGGDLLD.

In this sample, this clonotype turned up a few times. The V gene is TRBV25-1, the J gene TRBJ1-1; the D gene is possibly TRBD1 (5 bases). Germline V lookup: CDR1 MGHDK, CDR2 SYGVNS. The V and J ends lost 3 bases and 4 bases respectively, with 9 bases between them. There are 13 residues in the CDR3. CDR3 bases: TGTGCCAGCAGTGAGGCAGGGAGCACTGAAGCTTTCTTT. This gives the protein CASSEAGSTEAFF.

This clonotype was found a few times. The CDR3 nucleotides read TGTGCCAGTAGTGGCGGATGGAGGGGCAATGAGCAGTTCTTC. Amino acid sequence: CASSGGWRGNEQFF. The chain is built from TRBV19 and TRBJ2-1; D might be TRBD2 (6 bases). Germline CDR1 LNHDA, CDR2 SQIVND (reference sequence). Trimming shortened V by 5 bases and J by 6 bases, and 14 bases separated the two germline ends. This CDR3 region has 14 residues.

The rearrangement joins TRBV3-1 to TRBJ1-1, with D unclear. The CDR3 length is 12 residues. The V end was cut by 1 base, the J end by 4 bases, with 4 bases between. Germline CDR1 reads LGHDT; CDR2 reads YNNKEL (reference sequence). This CDR3 is CASSQVATEAFF. The CDR3 DNA reads as TGTGCCAGCAGCCAAGTGGCCACTGAAGCTTTCTTT.

This clonotype has a handful of counts. The chain couples TRBV4-1 to TRBJ2-2; 9 bases are a match to TRBD2. This CDR3 has 17 residues. V gave up 0 bases and J gave up 2 bases; unmatched junction bases: 4. The germline CDR1 and CDR2 sequences are MGHRA and YSYEKL. CDR3 sequence reads: CASSQEGLAGNTGELFF. CDR3 in DNA: TGCGCCAGCAGCCAAGAGGGTCTAGCGGGAAACACCGGGGAGCTGTTTTTT.

A few counts support this clonotype. The chain has TRBV24-1 and TRBJ2-3; the D call may be TRBD1 or TRBD2 (5 bases each). This CDR3 has 15 amino acids. CDR1 and CDR2 (germline): KGHDR, SFDVKD. V lost 7 bases to trimming and J lost 2 bases, with 15 bases between them. The CDR3 sequence: CATSPVGDITDTQYF. DNA for the CDR3: TGTGCCACCAGCCCCGTGGGGGATATCACAGATACGCAGTATTTT.

The rearrangement joins TRBV19 to TRBJ2-1; D is unresolved. In germline, CDR1 is LNHDA, CDR2 SQIVND (reference sequence). V lost 9 bases and J 1 base, leaving 13 bases between the germline ends. CDR3 size: 14 residues. The CDR3 spells CASRSDTSYNEQFF. The CDR3 DNA sequence: TGTGCCAGCAGATCGGATACGTCCTACAATGAGCAGTTCTTC.

The V gene is TRBV9, the J gene TRBJ1-2; D gene uncertain. Germline CDR1 and CDR2: SGDLS and YYNGEE. The length of the CDR3 is 13 residues. V shed 3 bases and J shed 6 bases, with 12 bases lying between them. DNA of the CDR3: TGTGCCAGCAGCGCGCTCGGGTTGGATGGCTACACCTTC. It encodes CASSALGLDGYTF.

In this sample, this clonotype turned up many times. This chain connects TRBV12-3 or TRBV12-4 to TRBJ2-1; D is unresolved. The CDR3 runs to 12 residues. Deletions cut 1 base from V and 9 bases from J, with 7 bases between. In DNA, the CDR3 is TGTGCCAGCAGTTTAGGTTTTGGTGAGCAGTTCTTC. Amino acid sequence: CASSLGFGEQFF.

J is TRBJ1-1 and V is TRBV6-6, with a possible D match to TRBD1 (6 bases). The CDR3 consists of 12 residues. V lost 11 bases and J lost 4, with 14 bases in between. Germline V gene data show CDR1 as MNHNY and CDR2 as SVGAGI (reference sequence). CDR3 in DNA: TGTGCCTGTGAGACAGGATCCACTGAAGCTTTCTTT. Its translation is CACETGSTEAFF.

J is TRBJ2-4 and V is TRBV28, with 7 bases that match TRBD1. V gave up 1 base and J gave up 8 bases; unmatched junction bases: 8. The CDR3 totals 15 residues. Looked up from germline, CDR1 is MDHEN and CDR2 is SYDVKM. Written as DNA, the CDR3 is TGTGCCAGCAGTTTATTCGGGACAGCGAATGACATTCAGTACTTC. It specifies CASSLFGTANDIQYF.

The chain links TRBV6-1 to TRBJ2-3, with a tentative D call TRBD2 (6 bases). There are 15 residues in the CDR3. Trimming took off 6 bases at V and 5 bases at J, with 18 bases between the two ends. Germline V gives CDR1 MNHNS, CDR2 SASEGT. In DNA form, the CDR3 reads TGTGCCAGCAGGGAGCCGGGACTCACGGGAGATACGCAGTATTTT. Protein: CASREPGLTGDTQYF.

This clonotype was seen repeatedly, ten times or more. This chain connects TRBV27 to TRBJ1-1; D gene ambiguous. Germline CDR1 reads MNHEY; CDR2 reads SMNVEV (reference sequence). Between the trimmed V and J ends, which lost 4 bases and 0 bases, there was a span of 9 bases. This CDR3 is built from 14 residues. The CDR3 nucleotides are TGTGCCAGCAGTTGGGAAGGAATGAACACTGAAGCTTTCTTT. It is translated as CASSWEGMNTEAFF.

This clonotype was seen more than once but under ten times. The chain joins TRBV20-1 to TRBJ2-1; D may be TRBD1 or TRBD2 (5 bases each). The CDR3 has 15 residues. Germline values: CDR1 DFQATT, CDR2 SNEGSKA (reference sequence). V lost 6 bases, J lost 0 bases, and 15 bases lay in between. The CDR3 spells CSAPGAWGSYNEQFF. The CDR3, as DNA: TGCAGTGCCCCCGGGGCGTGGGGCTCCTACAATGAGCAGTTCTTC.

There are a few counts of this clonotype. This chain uses TRBV6-1 with TRBJ2-1; D gene uncertain. V dropped 8 bases and J dropped 5 bases, with 16 bases sitting between them. CDR1 MNHNS and CDR2 SASEGT come from the germline V gene. This CDR3 is built from 14 residues. This chain's CDR3 is CASRNFFRDNEQFF. CDR3 sequence (DNA): TGTGCCAGCCGGAATTTTTTCAGAGACAATGAGCAGTTCTTC.

This clonotype was seen a handful of times. The chain recombines TRBV4-1 with TRBJ2-2; 12 nucleotides align to TRBD2. Trimming took 1 base from V and 10 from J; bases not matched to a gene: 7. CDR3 length: 16 amino acids. Germline values: CDR1 MGHRA, CDR2 YSYEKL. The CDR3 bases are TGCGCCAGCAGCCAAGCGCCTAGCGGGGGGGTTTTGGAGCTGTTTTTT. As protein: CASSQAPSGGVLELFF.

This clonotype showed up just a few times. The chain recombines TRBV6-5 with TRBJ2-7; D is unresolved. Germline CDR1 is MNHEY and CDR2 is SVGAGI. Trimming took off 0 bases at V and 2 bases at J, with 11 bases between the two ends. The CDR3 consists of 15 residues. CDR3 residues: CASSYSTTGPYEQYF. The CDR3 nucleotides are TGTGCCAGCAGTTACTCCACGACTGGTCCCTACGAGCAGTACTTC.

This clonotype was counted only a few times. J is TRBJ2-1 and V is TRBV10-2, with 7 bases matching TRBD2. There are 17 residues in the CDR3. Trimming took 10 bases from V and 8 from J; bases not matched to a gene: 23. Germline-derived CDR1 and CDR2 are WSHSY and SAAADI. The CDR3 DNA sequence: TGCGCCACCACGGGGGACGGGCGGGAGTTTAATTTCCATGAGCAGTTCTTC. Residues: CATTGDGREFNFHEQFF.

The chain recombines TRBV6-5 with TRBJ2-3; D is uncertain. V lost 0 bases to trimming and J lost 0 bases, with 10 bases between them. The CDR3 consists of 16 residues. Germline assignment: CDR1 MNHEY and CDR2 SVGAGI. CDR3 sequence: CASSYSKRPSTDTQYF. The CDR3 DNA follows: TGTGCCAGCAGTTACTCCAAGAGACCTAGCACAGATACGCAGTATTTT.

The sample holds many counts of this clonotype. The CDR3, as DNA: TGCGCCAGCAGCTTGGGATCAGAATACAATGAGCAGTTCTTC. As protein: CASSLGSEYNEQFF. The chain links TRBV5-1 to TRBJ2-1; D uncertain. Germline V gives CDR1 SGHRS, CDR2 YFSETQ. V lost 0 bases to trimming and J lost 4 bases, with 8 bases between them. There are 14 residues in the CDR3. Full variable domain (missing parts from reference TRBV5-1 and TRBJ2-1): KAGVTQTPRYLIKTRGQQVTLSCSPISGHRSVSWYQQTPGQGLQFLFEYFSETQRNKGNFPGRFSGRQFSNSRSEMNVSTLELGDSALYLCASSLGSEYNEQFFGPGTRLTVL.

This clonotype was detected a few times. V gene TRBV6-5 combines with J gene TRBJ2-7; 10 bases align to TRBD2. The germline gives CDR1 MNHEY, CDR2 SVGAGI. Trimming took 0 bases from V and 2 from J; bases not matched to a gene: 7. The CDR3 is made up of 17 amino acids. Here the CDR3 DNA reads TGTGCCAGCAGTTACTCCGGGACTAGCGTAATCCCCTACGAGCAGTACTTC. Protein product: CASSYSGTSVIPYEQYF.

This clonotype was seen more than once but under ten times. The V gene is TRBV29-1, the J gene TRBJ1-1; 8 nucleotides agree with TRBD1. Germline CDR1 reads SQVTM; CDR2 reads ANQGSEA. The CDR3 totals 14 residues. J was trimmed by 5 bases and V by 6 bases; bases with no gene match: 11. The CDR3 sequence is CSVLPTGASTEAFF. The CDR3 DNA is TGCAGCGTCTTACCGACAGGGGCGAGTACTGAAGCTTTCTTT.

This clonotype was detected a few times. V and J are TRBV25-1 and TRBJ1-2; perhaps TRBD1 as D (6 bases). This CDR3 region has 15 residues. V was shortened by 1 base and J by 6 bases, with 15 bases between the two germline ends. Germline-derived CDR1 and CDR2 are MGHDK and SYGVNS. The CDR3 nucleotides are TGTGCCAGCAGTGAATTGGAACAGGGAGTCAATGGCTACACCTTC. Translation gives CASSELEQGVNGYTF.

The V gene is TRBV20-1, the J gene TRBJ1-4, with D maybe TRBD1 (6 bases). Deletions cut 5 bases from V and 3 bases from J, with 13 bases between. This CDR3 region has 14 residues. Per germline, CDR1 DFQATT and CDR2 SNEGSKA (reference sequence). CDR3 nucleotide sequence: TGCAGTGCTGAGACGGGGGCTGCTAATGAAAAACTGTTTTTT. It codes for CSAETGAANEKLFF.

This clonotype was observed many times. The J gene is TRBJ1-1, the V gene TRBV12-3 or TRBV12-4; 7 bases fit TRBD1. The V and J ends lost 1 base and 0 bases, in that order; junction bases with no gene match: 2. The length of the CDR3 is 15 residues. The CDR3 loop reads CASSLGGQMNTEAFF. The DNA of the CDR3 is TGTGCCAGCAGTTTAGGGGGACAGATGAACACTGAAGCTTTCTTT.

This rearrangement joins TRBV19 to TRBJ2-7; 10 bases line up with TRBD2. Trimming removed 5 bases from V and 2 bases from J; junction bases left unmatched: 9. This CDR3 is 16 amino acids long. Germline CDR1 LNHDA, CDR2 SQIVND (reference sequence). The CDR3 is CASSPQGSGRTYEQYF. DNA for the CDR3: TGTGCCAGTAGTCCGCAGGGTAGCGGGAGGACCTACGAGCAGTACTTC. The entire variable domain, with the rest obtained from reference TRBV19 and TRBJ2-7, is as follows: DGGITQSPKYLFRKEGQNVTLSCEQNLNHDAMYWYRQDPGQGLRLIYYSQIVNDFQKGDIAEGYSVSREKKESFPLTVTSAQKNPTAFYLCASSPQGSGRTYEQYFGPGTRLTVT.

The rearrangement joins TRBV12-3 or TRBV12-4 to TRBJ2-5, with a possible D match to TRBD1 (6 bases). The CDR3 contains 19 residues. V lost 3 bases, J lost 0 bases, and 23 bases lay in between. The CDR3 is CASSFFGIGRGRNQETQYF. DNA for the CDR3: TGTGCCAGCAGTTTTTTCGGTATTGGCAGGGGACGTAACCAAGAGACCCAGTACTTC.

This clonotype showed up many times. This chain links TRBV12-3 or TRBV12-4 with TRBJ1-5; 7 bases agree with TRBD1. The J segment lost 11 bases and the V segment lost 2 bases, leaving 12 bases of the junction unmatched. The CDR3 is 15 residues long. The CDR3 region is CASSLRQGLARAQHF. DNA of the CDR3: TGTGCCAGCAGTTTACGACAGGGTCTAGCGCGGGCCCAGCATTTT.